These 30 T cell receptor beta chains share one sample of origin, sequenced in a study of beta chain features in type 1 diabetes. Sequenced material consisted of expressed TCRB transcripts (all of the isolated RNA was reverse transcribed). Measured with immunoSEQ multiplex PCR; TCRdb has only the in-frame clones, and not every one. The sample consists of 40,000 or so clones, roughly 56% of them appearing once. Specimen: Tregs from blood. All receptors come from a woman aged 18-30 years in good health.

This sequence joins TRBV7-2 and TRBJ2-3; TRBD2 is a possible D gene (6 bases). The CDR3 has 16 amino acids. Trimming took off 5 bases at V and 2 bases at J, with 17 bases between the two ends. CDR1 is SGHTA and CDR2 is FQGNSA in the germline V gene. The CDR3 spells CASSPVTGVATDTQYF. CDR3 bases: TGTGCCAGCAGCCCAGTTACGGGAGTGGCCACAGATACGCAGTATTTT. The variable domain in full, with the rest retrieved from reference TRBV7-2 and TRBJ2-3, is GAGVSQSPSNKVTEKGKDVELRCDPISGHTALYWYRQSLGQGLEFLIYFQGNSAPDKSGLPSDRFSAERTGGSVSTLTIQRTQQEDSAVYLCASSPVTGVATDTQYFGPGTRLTVL.

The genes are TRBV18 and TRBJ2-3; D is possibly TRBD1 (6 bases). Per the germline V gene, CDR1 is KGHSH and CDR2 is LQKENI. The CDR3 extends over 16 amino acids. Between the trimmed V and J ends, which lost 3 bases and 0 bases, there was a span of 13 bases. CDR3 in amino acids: CASSPSGHTSTDTQYF. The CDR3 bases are TGTGCCAGCTCACCCTCGGGACACACTAGCACAGATACGCAGTATTTT. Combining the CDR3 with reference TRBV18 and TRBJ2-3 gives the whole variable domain NAGVMQNPRHLVRRRGQEARLRCSPMKGHSHVYWYRQLPEEGLKFMVYLQKENIIDESGMPKERFSAEFPKEGPSILRIQQVVRGDSAAYFCASSPSGHTSTDTQYFGPGTRLTVL.

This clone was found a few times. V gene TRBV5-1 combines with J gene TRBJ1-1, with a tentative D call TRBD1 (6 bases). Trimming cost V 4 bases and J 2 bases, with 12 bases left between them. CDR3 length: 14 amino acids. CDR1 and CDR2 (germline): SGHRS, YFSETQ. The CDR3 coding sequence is TGCGCCAGCAGCACCGGACAGCCTAACACTGAAGCTTTCTTT. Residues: CASSTGQPNTEAFF.

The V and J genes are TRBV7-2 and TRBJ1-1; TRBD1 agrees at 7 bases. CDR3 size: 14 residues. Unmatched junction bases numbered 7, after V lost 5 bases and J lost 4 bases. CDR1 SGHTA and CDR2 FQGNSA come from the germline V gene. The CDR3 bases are TGTGCCAGCAGCCCACTGCACAGGGGCACTGAAGCTTTCTTT. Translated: CASSPLHRGTEAFF.

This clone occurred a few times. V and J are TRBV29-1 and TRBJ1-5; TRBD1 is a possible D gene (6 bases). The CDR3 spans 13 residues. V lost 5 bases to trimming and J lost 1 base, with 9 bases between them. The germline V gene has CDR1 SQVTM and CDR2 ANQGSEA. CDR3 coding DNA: TGCAGCGTTAAGGGGGGGAGCAATCAGCCCCAGCATTTT. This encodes CSVKGGSNQPQHF.

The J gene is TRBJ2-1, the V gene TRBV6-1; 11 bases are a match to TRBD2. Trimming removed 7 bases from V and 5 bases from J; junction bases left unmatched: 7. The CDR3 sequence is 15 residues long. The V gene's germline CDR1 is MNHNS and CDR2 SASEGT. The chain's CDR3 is CASTKGTSGHNEQFF. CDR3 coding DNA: TGTGCCAGCACAAAAGGGACTAGCGGCCACAATGAGCAGTTCTTC.

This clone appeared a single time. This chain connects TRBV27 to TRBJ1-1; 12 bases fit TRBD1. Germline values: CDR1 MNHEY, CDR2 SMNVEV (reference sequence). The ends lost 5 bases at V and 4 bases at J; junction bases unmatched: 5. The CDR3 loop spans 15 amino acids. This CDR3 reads CASSQGQGAVTEAFF. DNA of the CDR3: TGTGCCAGCAGTCAGGGACAGGGGGCAGTCACTGAAGCTTTCTTT.

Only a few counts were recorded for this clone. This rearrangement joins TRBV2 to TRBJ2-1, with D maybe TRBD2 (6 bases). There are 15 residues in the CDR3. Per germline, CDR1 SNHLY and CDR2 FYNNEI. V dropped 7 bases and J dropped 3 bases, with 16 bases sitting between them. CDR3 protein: CASIRRAGSYNEQFF. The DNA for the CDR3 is TGTGCCAGCATCCGGAGGGCAGGTAGCTACAATGAGCAGTTCTTC.

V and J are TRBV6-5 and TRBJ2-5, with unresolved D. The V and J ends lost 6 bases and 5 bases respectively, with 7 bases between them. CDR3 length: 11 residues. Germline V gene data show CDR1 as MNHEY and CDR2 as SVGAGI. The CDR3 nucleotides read TGTGCCAGCAGCCCCGGGGAGACCCAGTACTTC. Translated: CASSPGETQYF.

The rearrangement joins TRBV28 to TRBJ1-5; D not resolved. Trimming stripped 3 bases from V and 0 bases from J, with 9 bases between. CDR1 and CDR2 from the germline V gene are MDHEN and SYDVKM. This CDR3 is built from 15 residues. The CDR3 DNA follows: TGTGCCAGCAGTTTCGCGGGTTATAGCAATCAGCCCCAGCATTTT. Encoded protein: CASSFAGYSNQPQHF.

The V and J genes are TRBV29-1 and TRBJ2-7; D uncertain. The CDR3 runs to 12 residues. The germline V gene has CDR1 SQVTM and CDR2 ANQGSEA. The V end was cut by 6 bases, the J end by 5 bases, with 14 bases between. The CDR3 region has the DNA TGCAGCGTCCGCGAGAGGCGCGACGAGCAGTACTTC. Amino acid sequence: CSVRERRDEQYF.

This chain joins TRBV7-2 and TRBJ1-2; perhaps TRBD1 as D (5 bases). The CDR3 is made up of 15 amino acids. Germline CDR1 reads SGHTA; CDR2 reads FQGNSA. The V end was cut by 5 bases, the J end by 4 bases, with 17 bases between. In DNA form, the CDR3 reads TGTGCCAGCAGCGAGAGGGACGGAGGGACCTATGGCTACACCTTC. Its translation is CASSERDGGTYGYTF.

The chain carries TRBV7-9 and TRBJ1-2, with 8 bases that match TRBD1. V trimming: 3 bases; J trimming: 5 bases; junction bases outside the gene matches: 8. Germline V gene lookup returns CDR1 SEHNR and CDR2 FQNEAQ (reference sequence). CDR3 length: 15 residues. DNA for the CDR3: TGTGCCAGCAGCTTGGCGACAGGGGTTGGATATGGCTACACCTTC. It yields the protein CASSLATGVGYGYTF.

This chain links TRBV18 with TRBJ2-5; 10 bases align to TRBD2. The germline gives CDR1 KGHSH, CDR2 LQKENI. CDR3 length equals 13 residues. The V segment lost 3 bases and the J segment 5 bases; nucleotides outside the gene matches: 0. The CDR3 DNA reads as TGTGCCAGCTCACCGGGACTAGCGGAGACCCAGTACTTC. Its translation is CASSPGLAETQYF.

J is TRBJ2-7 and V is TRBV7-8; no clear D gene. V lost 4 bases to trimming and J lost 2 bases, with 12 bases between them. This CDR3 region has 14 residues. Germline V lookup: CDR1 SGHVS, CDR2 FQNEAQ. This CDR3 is CASSYTDYTYEQYF. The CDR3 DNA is TGTGCCAGCAGCTACACAGATTACACCTACGAGCAGTACTTC.

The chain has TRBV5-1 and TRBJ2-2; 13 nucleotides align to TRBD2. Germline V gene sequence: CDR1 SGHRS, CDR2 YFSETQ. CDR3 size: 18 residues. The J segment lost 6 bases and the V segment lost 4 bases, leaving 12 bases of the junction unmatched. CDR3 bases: TGCGCCAGCAGCGGACTAGCGGGAGAGTTGGGGGGCGCCGGGGAGCTGTTTTTT. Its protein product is CASSGLAGELGGAGELFF.

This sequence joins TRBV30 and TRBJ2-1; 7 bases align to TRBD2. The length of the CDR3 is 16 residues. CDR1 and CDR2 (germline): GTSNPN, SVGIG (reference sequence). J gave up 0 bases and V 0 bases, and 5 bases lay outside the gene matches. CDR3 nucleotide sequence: TGTGCCTGGAGTGTCTTGGCGGGAGTCTCCTACAATGAGCAGTTCTTC. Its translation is CAWSVLAGVSYNEQFF.

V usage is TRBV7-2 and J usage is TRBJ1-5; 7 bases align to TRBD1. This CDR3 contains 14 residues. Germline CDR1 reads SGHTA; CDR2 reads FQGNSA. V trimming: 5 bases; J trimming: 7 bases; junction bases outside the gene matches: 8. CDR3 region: CASSPEGAGQPQHF. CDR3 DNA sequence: TGTGCCAGCAGCCCGGAGGGGGCAGGACAGCCCCAGCATTTT.

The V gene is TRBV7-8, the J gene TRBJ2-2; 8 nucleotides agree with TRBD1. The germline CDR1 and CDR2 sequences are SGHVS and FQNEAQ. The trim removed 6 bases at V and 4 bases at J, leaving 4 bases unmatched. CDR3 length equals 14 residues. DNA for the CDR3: TGTGCCAGCAGAGGACAGGGCTTCACCGGGGAGCTGTTTTTT. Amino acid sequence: CASRGQGFTGELFF.

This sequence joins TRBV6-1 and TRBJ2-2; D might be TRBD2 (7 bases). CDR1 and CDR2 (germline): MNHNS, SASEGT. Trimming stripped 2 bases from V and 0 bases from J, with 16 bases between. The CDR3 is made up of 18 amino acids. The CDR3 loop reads CASSEIMRGGANTGELFF. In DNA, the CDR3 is TGTGCCAGCAGTGAAATCATGAGGGGGGGCGCGAACACCGGGGAGCTGTTTTTT.

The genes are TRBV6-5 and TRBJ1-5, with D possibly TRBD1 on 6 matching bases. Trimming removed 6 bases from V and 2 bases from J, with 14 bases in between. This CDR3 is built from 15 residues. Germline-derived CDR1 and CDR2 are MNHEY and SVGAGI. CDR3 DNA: TGTGCCAGCAGCTCTGACAGGAGTGGCAATCAGCCCCAGCATTTT. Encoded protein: CASSSDRSGNQPQHF.

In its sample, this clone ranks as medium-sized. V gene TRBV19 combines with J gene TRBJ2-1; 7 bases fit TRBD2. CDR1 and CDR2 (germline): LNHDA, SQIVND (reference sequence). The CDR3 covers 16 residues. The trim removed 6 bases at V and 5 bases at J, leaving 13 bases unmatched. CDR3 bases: TGTGCCAGTAGACCCCACTCTAGCGGCGGGGACAATGAGCAGTTCTTC. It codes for CASRPHSSGGDNEQFF.

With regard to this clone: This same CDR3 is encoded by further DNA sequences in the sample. In DNA, the CDR3 is TGTGCCAGTAGTCCCCGGGACAGAGTATACGAGCAGTACTTC. It specifies CASSPRDRVYEQYF. The rearrangement links TRBV19 to TRBJ2-7, with 7 nucleotides matching TRBD1. CDR3 length equals 14 residues. CDR1 LNHDA and CDR2 SQIVND come from the germline V gene (reference sequence). The J segment lost 4 bases and the V segment lost 5 bases, leaving 8 bases of the junction unmatched.

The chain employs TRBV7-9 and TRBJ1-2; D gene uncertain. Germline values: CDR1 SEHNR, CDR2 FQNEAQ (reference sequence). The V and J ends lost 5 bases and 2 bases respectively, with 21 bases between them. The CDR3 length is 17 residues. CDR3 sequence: CASSLQVGGLANYGYTF. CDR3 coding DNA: TGTGCCAGCAGCCTGCAGGTTGGAGGCTTGGCGAACTATGGCTACACCTTC.

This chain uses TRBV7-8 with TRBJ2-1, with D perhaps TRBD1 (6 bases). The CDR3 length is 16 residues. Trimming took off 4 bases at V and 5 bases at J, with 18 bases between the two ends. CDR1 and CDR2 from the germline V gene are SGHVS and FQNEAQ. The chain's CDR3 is CASSSRPPGTHNEQFF. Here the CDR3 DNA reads TGTGCCAGCAGCTCCCGCCCCCCTGGGACACACAATGAGCAGTTCTTC.

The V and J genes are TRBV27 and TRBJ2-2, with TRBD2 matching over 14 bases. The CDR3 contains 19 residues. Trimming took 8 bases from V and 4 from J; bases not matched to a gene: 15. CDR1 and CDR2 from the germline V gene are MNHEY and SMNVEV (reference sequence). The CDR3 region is CASRTQGTSGGSSTGELFF. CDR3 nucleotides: TGTGCCAGCCGTACCCAGGGGACTAGCGGGGGTTCGAGCACCGGGGAGCTGTTTTTT.

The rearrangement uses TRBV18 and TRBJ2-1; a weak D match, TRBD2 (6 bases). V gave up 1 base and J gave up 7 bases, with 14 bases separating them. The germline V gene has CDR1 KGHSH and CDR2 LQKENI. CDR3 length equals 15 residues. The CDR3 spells CASSPLSSAKNEQFF. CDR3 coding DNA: TGTGCCAGCTCACCACTGTCTAGCGCCAAAAATGAGCAGTTCTTC.

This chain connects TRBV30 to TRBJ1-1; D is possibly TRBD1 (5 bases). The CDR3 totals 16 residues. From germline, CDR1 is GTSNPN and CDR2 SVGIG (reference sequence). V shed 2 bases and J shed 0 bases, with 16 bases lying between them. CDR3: CAWSPSGRGLNTEAFF. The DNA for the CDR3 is TGTGCCTGGAGTCCCTCAGGGCGGGGATTGAACACTGAAGCTTTCTTT.

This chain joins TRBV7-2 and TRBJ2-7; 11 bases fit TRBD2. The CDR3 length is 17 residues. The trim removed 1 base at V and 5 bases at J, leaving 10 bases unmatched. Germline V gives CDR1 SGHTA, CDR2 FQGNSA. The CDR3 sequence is CASSLEGPLAGGNEQYF. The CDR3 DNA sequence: TGTGCCAGCAGCTTAGAGGGGCCCTTAGCGGGAGGGAACGAGCAGTACTTC. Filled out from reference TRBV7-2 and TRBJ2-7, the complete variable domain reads GAGVSQSPSNKVTEKGKDVELRCDPISGHTALYWYRQSLGQGLEFLIYFQGNSAPDKSGLPSDRFSAERTGGSVSTLTIQRTQQEDSAVYLCASSLEGPLAGGNEQYFGPGTRLTVT.

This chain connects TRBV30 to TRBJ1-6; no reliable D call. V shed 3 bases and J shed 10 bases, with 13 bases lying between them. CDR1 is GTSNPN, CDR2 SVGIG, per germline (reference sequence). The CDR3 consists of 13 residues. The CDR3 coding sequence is TGTGCCTGGAGGCCATTTCTCCGGTCACCCCTCCACTTT. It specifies CAWRPFLRSPLHF.